This TCR beta chain was recovered during a study of blood T cell repertoires in COVID-19. At the level of the study: Specimens from acute and convalescent COVID-19 originated in the United States, Italy and Spain. The analysed material was cDNA or gDNA that came from T cells, B-cell-depleted T cells, or PBMCs.

Seattle participants joined during active infection and were tracked over time. TCRdb keeps only in-frame clones here, not all; method: immunoSEQ multiplex PCR. The profile covers about 310,000 clones, with around 91% appearing a single time and around 0.96% taken by the ten largest. CDR1 is MRHNA, CDR2 SNTAGT, per germline. The CDR3 spans 17 residues. V shed 7 bases and J shed 1 base, with 20 bases lying between them. Sequenced sample: peripheral blood. The origin of this receptor is a middle-aged woman with COVID-19, enrolled during active disease. The J gene is TRBJ2-1, the V gene TRBV6-4; no clear D gene. Here the CDR3 reads CASTPSGDSWSYNEQFF. As DNA, the CDR3 is TGTGCCAGCACCCCATCCGGAGACTCCTGGTCCTACAATGAGCAGTTCTTC.